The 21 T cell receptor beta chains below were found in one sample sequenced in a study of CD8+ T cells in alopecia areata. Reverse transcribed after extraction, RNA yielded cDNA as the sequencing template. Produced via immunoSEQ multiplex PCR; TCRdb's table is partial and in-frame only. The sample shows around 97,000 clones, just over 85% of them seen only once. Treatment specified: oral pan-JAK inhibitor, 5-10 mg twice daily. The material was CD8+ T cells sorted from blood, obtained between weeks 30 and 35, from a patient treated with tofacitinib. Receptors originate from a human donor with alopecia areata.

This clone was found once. The DNA for the CDR3 is TGTGCCAGCAGCGATGGGGGGGGCCCCTACAATGAGCAGTTCTTC. It encodes CASSDGGGPYNEQFF. The V and J genes are TRBV6-1 and TRBJ2-1, with D perhaps matching TRBD2 (7 bases). Germline V gene sequence: CDR1 MNHNS, CDR2 SASEGT. V lost 6 bases and J 2 bases, leaving 14 bases between the germline ends. The CDR3 runs to 15 residues.

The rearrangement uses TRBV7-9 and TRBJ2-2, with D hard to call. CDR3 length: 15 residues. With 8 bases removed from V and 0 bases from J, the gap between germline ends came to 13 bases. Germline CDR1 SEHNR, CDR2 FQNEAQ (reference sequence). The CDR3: CASLFVGPNTGELFF. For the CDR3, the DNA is TGTGCCAGCCTATTCGTCGGTCCGAACACCGGGGAGCTGTTTTTT.

The CDR3 coding sequence is TGTGCCTGGAGTAGGGGACCGAGCTCCTACGAGCAGTACTTC. As protein: CAWSRGPSSYEQYF. J is TRBJ2-7 and V is TRBV30; D may correspond to TRBD1 or TRBD2 (5 bases each). There are 14 residues in the CDR3. Germline lookup yields CDR1 GTSNPN and CDR2 SVGIG (reference sequence). The V end was cut by 2 bases, the J end by 0 bases, with 11 bases between. Together with reference TRBV30 and TRBJ2-7, the CDR3 gives the full variable domain: SQTIHQWPATLVQPVGSPLSLECTVEGTSNPNLYWYRQAAGRGLQLLFYSVGIGQISSEVPQNLSASRPQDRQFILSSKKLLLSDSGFYLCAWSRGPSSYEQYFGPGTRLTVT.

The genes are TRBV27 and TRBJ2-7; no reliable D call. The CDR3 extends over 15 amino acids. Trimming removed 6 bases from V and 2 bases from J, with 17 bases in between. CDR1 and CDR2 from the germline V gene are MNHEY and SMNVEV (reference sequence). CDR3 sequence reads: CASSPTRTGTYEQYF. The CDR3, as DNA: TGTGCCAGCAGCCCGACCCGCACTGGGACCTACGAGCAGTACTTC.

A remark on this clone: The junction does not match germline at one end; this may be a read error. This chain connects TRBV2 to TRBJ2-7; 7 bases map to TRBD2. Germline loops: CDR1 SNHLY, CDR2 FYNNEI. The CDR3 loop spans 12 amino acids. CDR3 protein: CASSIPGLPIPF. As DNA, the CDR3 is TGTGCCAGCAGTATCCCGGGACTACCCATTCCCTTC. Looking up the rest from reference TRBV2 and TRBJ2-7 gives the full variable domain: EPEVTQTPSHQVTQMGQEVILRCVPISNHLYFYWYRQILGQKVEFLVSFYNNEISEKSEIFDDQFSVERPDGSNFTLKIRSTKLEDSAMYFCASSIPGLPIPFGPGTRLTVT.

CDR3 residues: CASSSFDGYTF. Written as DNA, the CDR3 is TGTGCCAGCAGCTCGTTTGATGGCTACACCTTC. The chain is built from TRBV5-4 and TRBJ1-2; no clear D gene. The CDR3 length is 11 residues. The germline gives CDR1 SGHNT, CDR2 YYREEE (reference sequence). Between the trimmed V and J ends, which lost 3 bases and 6 bases, there was a span of 6 bases.

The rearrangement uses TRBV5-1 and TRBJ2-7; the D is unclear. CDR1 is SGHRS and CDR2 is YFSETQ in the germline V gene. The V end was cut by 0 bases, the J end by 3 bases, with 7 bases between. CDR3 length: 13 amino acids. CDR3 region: CASSLDQDYEQYF. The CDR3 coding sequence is TGCGCCAGCAGCTTGGACCAGGACTACGAGCAGTACTTC.

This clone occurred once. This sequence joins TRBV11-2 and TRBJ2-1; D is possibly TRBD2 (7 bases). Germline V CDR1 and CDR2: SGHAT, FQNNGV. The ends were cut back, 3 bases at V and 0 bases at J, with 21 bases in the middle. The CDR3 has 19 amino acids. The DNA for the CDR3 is TGTGCCAGCAGCTTTGAGGGGGAGGGACCCCTAAGCTCCTACAATGAGCAGTTCTTC. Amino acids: CASSFEGEGPLSSYNEQFF. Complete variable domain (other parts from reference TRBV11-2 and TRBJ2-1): EAGVAQSPRYKIIEKRQSVAFWCNPISGHATLYWYQQILGQGPKLLIQFQNNGVVDDSQLPKDRFSAERLKGVDSTLKIQPAKLEDSAVYLCASSFEGEGPLSSYNEQFFGPGTRLTVL.

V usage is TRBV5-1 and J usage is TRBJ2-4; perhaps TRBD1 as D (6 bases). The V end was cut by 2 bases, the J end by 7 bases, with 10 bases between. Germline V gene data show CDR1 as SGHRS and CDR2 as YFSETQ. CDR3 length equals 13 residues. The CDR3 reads CASSFEQGNIQYF. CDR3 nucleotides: TGCGCCAGCAGCTTCGAGCAGGGGAACATTCAGTACTTC.

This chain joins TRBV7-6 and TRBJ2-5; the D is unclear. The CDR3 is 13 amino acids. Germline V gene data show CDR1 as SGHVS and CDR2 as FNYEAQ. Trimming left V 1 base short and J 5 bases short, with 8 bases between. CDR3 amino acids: CASSLVVLETQYF. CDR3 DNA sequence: TGTGCCAGCAGCTTAGTCGTATTGGAGACCCAGTACTTC.

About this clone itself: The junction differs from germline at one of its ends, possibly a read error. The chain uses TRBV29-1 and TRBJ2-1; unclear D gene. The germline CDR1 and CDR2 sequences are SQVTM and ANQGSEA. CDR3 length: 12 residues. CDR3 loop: CGVEDPTGEQFF. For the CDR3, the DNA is TGCGGCGTTGAAGATCCCACGGGTGAGCAGTTCTTC.

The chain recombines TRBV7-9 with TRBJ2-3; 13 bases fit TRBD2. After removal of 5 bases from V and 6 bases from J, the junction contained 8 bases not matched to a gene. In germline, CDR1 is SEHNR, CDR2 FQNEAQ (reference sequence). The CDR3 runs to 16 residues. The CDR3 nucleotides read TGTGCCAGCAGCCCTTGGACTAGCGGGAGATCCGATACGCAGTATTTT. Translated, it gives CASSPWTSGRSDTQYF.

CDR3 nucleotide sequence: TGTGCCAGCAGCCCCGGGCCCCGCGAAGCTTTCTTT. Its protein is CASSPGPREAFF. This rearrangement joins TRBV13 to TRBJ1-1; D is undetermined. V lost 5 bases and J 8 bases, leaving 12 bases between the germline ends. This CDR3 has 12 residues. CDR1 and CDR2 (germline): PRHDT, FYEKMQ (reference sequence).

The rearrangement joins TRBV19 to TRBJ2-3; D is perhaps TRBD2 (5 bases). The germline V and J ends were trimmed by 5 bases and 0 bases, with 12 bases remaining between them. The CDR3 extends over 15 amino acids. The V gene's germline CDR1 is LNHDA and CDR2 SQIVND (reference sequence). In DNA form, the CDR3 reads TGTGCCAGTAGTTTCTGGAGCGGCAGCACAGATACGCAGTATTTT. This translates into CASSFWSGSTDTQYF.

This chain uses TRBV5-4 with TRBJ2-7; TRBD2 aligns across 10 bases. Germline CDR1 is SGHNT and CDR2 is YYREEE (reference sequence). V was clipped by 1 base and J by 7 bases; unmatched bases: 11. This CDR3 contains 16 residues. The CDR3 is CASSLFLAGGDGEQYF. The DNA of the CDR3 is TGTGCCAGCAGCTTGTTTTTAGCGGGGGGCGATGGAGAGCAGTACTTC.

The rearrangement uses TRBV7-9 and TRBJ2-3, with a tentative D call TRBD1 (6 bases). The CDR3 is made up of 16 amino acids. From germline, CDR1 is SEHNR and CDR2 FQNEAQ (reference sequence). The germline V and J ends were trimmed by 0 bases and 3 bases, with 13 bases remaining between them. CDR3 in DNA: TGTGCCAGCAGCTTAGCGCAGGGGCTGGCGACAGATACGCAGTATTTT. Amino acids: CASSLAQGLATDTQYF.

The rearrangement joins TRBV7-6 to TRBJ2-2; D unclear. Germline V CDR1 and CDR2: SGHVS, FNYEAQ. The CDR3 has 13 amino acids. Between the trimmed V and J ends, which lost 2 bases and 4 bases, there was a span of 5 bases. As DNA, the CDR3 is TGTGCCAGCAGCTTACAAGGCACCGGGGAGCTGTTTTTT. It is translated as CASSLQGTGELFF. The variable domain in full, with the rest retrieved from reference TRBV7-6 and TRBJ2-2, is GAGVSQSPRYKVTKRGQDVALRCDPISGHVSLYWYRQALGQGPEFLTYFNYEAQQDKSGLPNDRFSAERPEGSISTLTIQRTEQRDSAMYRCASSLQGTGELFFGEGSRLTVL.

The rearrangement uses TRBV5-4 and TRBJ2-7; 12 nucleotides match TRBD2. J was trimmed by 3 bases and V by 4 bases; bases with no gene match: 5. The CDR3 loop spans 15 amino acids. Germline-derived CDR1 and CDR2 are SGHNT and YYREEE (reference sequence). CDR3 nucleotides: TGTGCCAGCAGCGCCGGACTAGCGGGAAGCTACGAGCAGTACTTC. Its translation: CASSAGLAGSYEQYF.

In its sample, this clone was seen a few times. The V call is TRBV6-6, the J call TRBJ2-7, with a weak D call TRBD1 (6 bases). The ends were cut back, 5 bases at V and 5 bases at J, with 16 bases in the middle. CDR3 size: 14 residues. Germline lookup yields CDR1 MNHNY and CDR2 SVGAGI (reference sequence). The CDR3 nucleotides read TGTGCCAGCAGTCTCCCTGGACAGCCAGACGAGCAGTACTTC. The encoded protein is CASSLPGQPDEQYF.

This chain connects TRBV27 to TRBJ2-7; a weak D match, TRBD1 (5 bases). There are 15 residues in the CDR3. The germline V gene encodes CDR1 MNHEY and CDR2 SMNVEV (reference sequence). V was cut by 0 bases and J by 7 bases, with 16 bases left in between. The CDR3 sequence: CASSLSSYGAQEQYF. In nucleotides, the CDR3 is TGTGCCAGCAGTTTATCGTCTTATGGGGCCCAGGAGCAGTACTTC.

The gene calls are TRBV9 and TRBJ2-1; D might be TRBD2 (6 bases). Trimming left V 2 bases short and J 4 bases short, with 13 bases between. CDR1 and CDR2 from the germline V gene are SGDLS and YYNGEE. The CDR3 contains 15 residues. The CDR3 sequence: CASSVSGDPYNEQFF. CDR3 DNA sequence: TGTGCCAGCAGCGTTTCGGGAGACCCGTACAATGAGCAGTTCTTC. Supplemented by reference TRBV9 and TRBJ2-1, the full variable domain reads DSGVTQTPKHLITATGQRVTLRCSPRSGDLSVYWYQQSLDQGLQFLIQYYNGEERAKGNILERFSAQQFPDLHSELNLSSLELGDSALYFCASSVSGDPYNEQFFGPGTRLTVL.